The clone carrying this TCR beta chain was observed a few times. Its target is unknown. V lost 3 bases to trimming and J lost 3 bases; unmatched junction nucleotides: 18. This CDR3 has 19 residues. Unique-molecular-identifier-tagged TCR beta cDNA libraries were used. T cells numbering roughly 1 to 10 million gave rise to 450,000 to 550,000 cDNA molecules. One entry per CDR3 protein, called by TCRdb with MiXCR from the PCR reads. The sample holds about 760,000 distinct CDR3 sequences, approximately 30% seen once. This specimen belongs to a study of post-analysis software for immune sequencing data. The overall study: Relapsing-remitting, secondary progressive and progressive-relapsing forms of multiple sclerosis all featured among disease courses.

Study conclusions and caveats: For normalized Chao1 diversity, multiple sclerosis patients scored significantly lower than controls did. Patients showed TRBV5-6, TRBV5-1 and TRBV20-1 among four to six TRBV segments more frequent than in controls. Under the F measure, samples that were prepared in one batch clustered strongly together.

The sequence was obtained from a girl aged 5 to 17 with multiple sclerosis. The rearrangement links TRBV12-3 or TRBV12-4 to TRBJ2-3; 7 positions match TRBD1. Sequences were obtained from blood. This chain's CDR3 is CASSFILSLTGDTTDTQYF. The CDR3, as DNA: TGTGCCAGCAGTTTCATCCTATCCCTAACAGGGGATACGACAGATACGCAGTATTTT.